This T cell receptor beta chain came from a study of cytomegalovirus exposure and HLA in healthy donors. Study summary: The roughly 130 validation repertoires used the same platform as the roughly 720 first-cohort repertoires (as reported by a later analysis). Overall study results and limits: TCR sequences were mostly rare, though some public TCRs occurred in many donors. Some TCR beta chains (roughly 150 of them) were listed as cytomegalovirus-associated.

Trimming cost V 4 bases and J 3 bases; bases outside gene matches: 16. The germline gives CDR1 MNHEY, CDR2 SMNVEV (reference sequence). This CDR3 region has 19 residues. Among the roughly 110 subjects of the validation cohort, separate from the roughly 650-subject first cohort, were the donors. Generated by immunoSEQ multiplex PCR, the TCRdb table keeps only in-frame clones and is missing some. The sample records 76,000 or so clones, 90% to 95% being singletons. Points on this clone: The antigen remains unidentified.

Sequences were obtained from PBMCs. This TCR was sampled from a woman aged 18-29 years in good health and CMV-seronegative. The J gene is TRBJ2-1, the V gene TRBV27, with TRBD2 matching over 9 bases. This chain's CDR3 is CASSSIAGVTHYGYNEQFF. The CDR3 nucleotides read TGTGCCAGCAGTTCCATAGCGGGAGTTACCCACTACGGCTACAATGAGCAGTTCTTC.